This is a list of T cell receptor beta chains from one sample in a study of blood T cell repertoires in COVID-19. The protocol was immunoSEQ multiplex PCR, while the TCRdb copy is restricted to in-frame clones and leaves out a portion. The repertoire holds around 100,000 clones, with 86% as singletons. Input material: PBMCs or T cells enriched from blood (not recorded which). These TCRs come from a woman in her fifties or sixties who had recovered from COVID-19. The CDR3 runs from the conserved cysteine through the conserved F or W. Each record gives: V gene, clone size, D gene, J gene, CDR3 DNA, CDR3 protein. A D gene is named only where the DNA matches it firmly. The size of a clone is reported for some rows only, either as once, few or many, or as a class for expanded clones.

TRBV18	-	TRBD1	TRBJ1-4	TGTGCCAGCTCACCCCGGCAGGGGGATGAAAAACTGTTTTTT	CASSPRQGDEKLFF
TRBV28	-	TRBD1	TRBJ2-3	TGTGCCAGCAGGGAGCCGACAGGGCCGGATACGCAGTATTTT	CASREPTGPDTQYF
TRBV5-6	-	-	TRBJ1-1	TGTGCCAGCAGCTTGGATATAACAAGGAACACTGAAGCTTTCTTT	CASSLDITRNTEAFF
TRBV3-1/TRBV3-2	-	-	TRBJ2-1	TGTGCCAGCAGCCAATTGACAATCTACAATGAGCAGTTCTTC	CASSQLTIYNEQFF
TRBV3-1/TRBV3-2	-	TRBD1	TRBJ1-1	TGTGCCAGCAGCACCCTTGACAGGGTAGACACTGAAGCTTTCTTT	CASSTLDRVDTEAFF
TRBV5-1	-	TRBD2	TRBJ2-7	TGCGCCAGCAGCATGGTGGCTAGCGGGGGGCCCGGCGAGCAGTACTTC	CASSMVASGGPGEQYF
TRBV27	once	-	TRBJ2-5	TGTGCCAGCAGGACCGGGACTTCTCAAGAGACCCAGTACTTC	CASRTGTSQETQYF
TRBV29-1	few	TRBD1	TRBJ2-5	TGCAGCGTTGAGACAGGGGTGGAGACCCAGTACTTC	CSVETGVETQYF
TRBV5-1	-	TRBD2	TRBJ2-1	TGCGCCAGCAGCTTGGGGAGCGGGGGCGCCTACAATGAGCAGTTCTTC	CASSLGSGGAYNEQFF
TRBV3-1/TRBV3-2	-	TRBD2	TRBJ2-1	TGTGCCAGCAGCCAAGGACTAGCGGAGTACAATGAGCAGTTCTTC	CASSQGLAEYNEQFF
TRBV20-1	once	TRBD2	TRBJ2-3	TGCAGTGCTAGTCTCGGGGGGGCCGGGACAGATACGCAGTATTTT	CSASLGGAGTDTQYF
TRBV5-6	-	TRBD1	TRBJ2-1	TGTGCCAGCAGCTTGGGTCGGCAGGCAGGGGGCCGGAATGAGCAGTTCTTC	CASSLGRQAGGRNEQFF
TRBV19	-	-	TRBJ1-1	TGTGCCAGTAGTCCCCCGGAGGGGCGTATTACTGAAGCTTTCTTT	CASSPPEGRITEAFF
TRBV4-1	-	TRBD1	TRBJ2-1	TGCGCCAGCAGCCCCAGAATGACAGGGGGGACCTTCAATGAGCAGTTCTTC	CASSPRMTGGTFNEQFF
TRBV5-4	-	TRBD2	TRBJ2-3	TGTGCCAGCAGCTTGAAACTGGCGGGAGTTACAGATACGCAGTATTTT	CASSLKLAGVTDTQYF
TRBV11-2	-	-	TRBJ1-6	TGTGCCAGCAAGGCAGGGTCGCCCTATAATTCACCCCTCCACTTT	CASKAGSPYNSPLHF
TRBV24-1	once	-	TRBJ2-7	TGTGCCACCAGTCTAAGGGGTGACGAGCAGTACTTC	CATSLRGDEQYF
TRBV28	-	-	TRBJ1-2	TGTGCCAGCAGTTCCCGGGGAGTCCCTCTTCAGAAAATTAACTATGGCTACACCTTC	CASSSRGVPLQKINYGYTF
TRBV11-3	-	-	TRBJ1-1	TGTGCCAGCAGCCCCTCAGGGAACATGAACACTGAAGCTTTCTTT	CASSPSGNMNTEAFF
TRBV5-1	once	-	TRBJ2-7	TGCGCCAGCAGCTTGGTAGGGGACTCCTACGAGCAGTACTTC	CASSLVGDSYEQYF
TRBV28	once	-	TRBJ2-7	TGTGCCAGCACATCCCCAGGGTTCTACGAGCAGTACTTC	CASTSPGFYEQYF
TRBV19	-	TRBD1	TRBJ1-5	TGTGCCAGTAGTAACAGGGGATTAGGGTCGCATCAGCCCCAGCATTTT	CASSNRGLGSHQPQHF
TRBV6-1	-	TRBD2	TRBJ2-7	TGTGCCAGCAGTGACGTAGCGGGGTTATCCTACGAGCAGTACTTC	CASSDVAGLSYEQYF
TRBV7-3	-	TRBD2	TRBJ2-3	TGTGCCAGCAGTCGATACGGACTAGCGGGGGGGCAAGCAGATACGCAGTATTTT	CASSRYGLAGGQADTQYF
TRBV7-9	few	TRBD1	TRBJ1-5	TGTGCCAGCAGCTTAGGACAGGGCAGCAATCAGCCCCAGCATTTT	CASSLGQGSNQPQHF
TRBV6-4	-	TRBD2	TRBJ2-7	TGTGCCAGCAGAAAAGGACTAGCGGGCCTCTCCTACGAGCAGTACTTC	CASRKGLAGLSYEQYF
TRBV7-9	-	-	TRBJ1-1	TGTGCCAGCAGCCTATCCGGGGGGAACACTGAAGCTTTCTTT	CASSLSGGNTEAFF
TRBV24-1	-	TRBD2	TRBJ2-7	TGTGCCACCAGTGCGGGGGGGGCCTACGAGCAGTACTTC	CATSAGGAYEQYF
TRBV6-5	-	-	TRBJ1-1	TGTGCCAGCAGTCTCGGAGGTTTCAACACTGAAGCTTTCTTT	CASSLGGFNTEAFF
TRBV10-1	-	-	TRBJ2-3	TGCGCCAGCAGTGAGTCGGGTTTAAGGGGCCCAGATACGCAGTATTTT	CASSESGLRGPDTQYF
TRBV24-1	-	-	TRBJ1-5	TGTGCCACCAGTGAATCTAGACAGGGCAATCAGCCCCAGCATTTT	CATSESRQGNQPQHF
TRBV4-1	-	-	TRBJ1-5	TGCGCCAGCAGCCAAGATAACGGCCAGGGTAGTCAGCCCCAGCATTTT	CASSQDNGQGSQPQHF
TRBV6-2/TRBV6-3	-	-	TRBJ2-7	TGTGCCAGCAGTTACTACTCCGGGTTCGACGAGCAGTACTTC	CASSYYSGFDEQYF
TRBV10-3	-	TRBD2	TRBJ2-7	TGTGCCACCGCCGGGACTAGCGGGGGCTACGAGCAGTACTTC	CATAGTSGGYEQYF
TRBV14	-	-	TRBJ1-1	TGTGCCAGCAGCCCCTTGACTGGGGCTTTCTTT	CASSPLTGAFF
TRBV11-2	-	TRBD2	TRBJ2-5	TGTGCCAGCAGCTCGAAGCGGGGAGAGGAGACCCAGTACTTC	CASSSKRGEETQYF
TRBV27	-	-	TRBJ1-6	TGTGCCAGCAGTTTAGCCGGCAGCGATAATTCACCCCTCCACTTT	CASSLAGSDNSPLHF
TRBV21-1	-	-	TRBJ2-7	TGTGCCAGCTGCAGTGAGGACGAGCAGTACTTC	CASCSEDEQYF
TRBV24-1	-	TRBD2	TRBJ2-5	TGTGCCACCAGTGGCCCGACTAGCGGTCAAGAGACCCAGTACTTC	CATSGPTSGQETQYF
TRBV5-1	-	-	TRBJ2-2	TGCGCCAGCAGCTTGGATCTGAACACCGGGGAGCTGTTTTTT	CASSLDLNTGELFF
TRBV9	-	TRBD1	TRBJ1-1	TGTGCCAGCAGCAATACAGGGGGCACCACTGAAGCTTTCTTT	CASSNTGGTTEAFF
TRBV6-5	-	-	TRBJ1-2	TGTGCCAGCAGTTCAGGGGTCTATGGCTACACCTTC	CASSSGVYGYTF
TRBV6-5	once	TRBD2	TRBJ2-1	TGTGCCAGCAGCCCCGGACTAGAACGCAATGAGCAGTTCTTC	CASSPGLERNEQFF
TRBV7-6	-	-	TRBJ2-5	TGTGCCAGCAGCTTAGCACACGAGACCCAGTACTTC	CASSLAHETQYF
TRBV7-3	once	TRBD1	TRBJ1-1	TGTGCCAGCAGCCAGAGGGGGGACAGGGTTTCGAACACTGAAGCTTTCTTT	CASSQRGDRVSNTEAFF
TRBV5-6	-	-	TRBJ2-7	TGTGCCAGCAGCTTGGGGGGTAGCGTCTACGAGCAGTACTTC	CASSLGGSVYEQYF
TRBV28	few	TRBD1	TRBJ2-3	TGTGCCAGCAGCCCCACCGGGACAGGGGGCCGAACAGATACGCAGTATTTT	CASSPTGTGGRTDTQYF
TRBV7-2	few	TRBD2	TRBJ2-5	TGTGCCAGCAGCTTAGCGGGGGGGCAAGAGACCCAGTACTTC	CASSLAGGQETQYF
TRBV6-2/TRBV6-3	-	-	TRBJ2-3	TGTGCCAGCAGTTACTCGAGGTCCGGGGCAGATACGCAGTATTTT	CASSYSRSGADTQYF
TRBV7-2	-	TRBD2	TRBJ2-7	TGTGCCAGCAGCTCCTTAGCGGGAGGGCCAGGCGAGCAGTACTTC	CASSSLAGGPGEQYF
TRBV2	-	TRBD1	TRBJ1-4	TGTGCCAGCAGGGGGGACAGCGAAAAACTGTTTTTT	CASRGDSEKLFF
TRBV19	-	TRBD1	TRBJ1-2	TGTGCCAGTAGGCCCGGGACAGGGGGCGGATGGAATGGCTACACCTTC	CASRPGTGGGWNGYTF
TRBV27	-	-	TRBJ1-1	TGTGCCAGCGGGGGGGTAGTTCTGAACACTGAAGCTTTCTTT	CASGGVVLNTEAFF
TRBV2	-	-	TRBJ2-5	TGTGCCAGCAGTGACGGTAGTAAGACCCAGTACTTC	CASSDGSKTQYF
TRBV2	-	-	TRBJ2-3	TGTGCCAGCAGGTGGGAATCAGGGGCAGATACGCAGTATTTT	CASRWESGADTQYF
TRBV27	-	-	TRBJ2-6	TGTGCCAGCAGTTCGGCGGCCCCAGCAGTGATCAACGTCCTGACTTTC	CASSSAAPAVINVLTF
TRBV27	-	TRBD1	TRBJ1-5	TGTGCCAGCAGTTTGACAGGGAACCAGCCCCAGCATTTT	CASSLTGNQPQHF
TRBV5-1	-	-	TRBJ1-2	TGCGCCAGCAGCCCCGGTGGGGCGGGAGTTGTCTATGGCTACACCTTC	CASSPGGAGVVYGYTF
TRBV9	-	-	TRBJ2-7	TGTGCCAGCAGCGTATCGCCACAAACCTACGAGCAGTACTTC	CASSVSPQTYEQYF
TRBV27	-	-	TRBJ1-5	TGTGCCAGCAGGATTGGACAGAATAGCAATCAGCCCCAGCATTTT	CASRIGQNSNQPQHF